The sample holds one count of the clone carrying this T cell receptor beta chain. The data are from a study of lymphopenia after photon versus proton radiotherapy. Sequencing used immunoSEQ multiplex PCR; TCRdb keeps in-frame clones, though not all of them. The sample lists about 50,000 clones, roughly nine tenths occurring once. Trimming removed 7 bases from V and 5 bases from J; junction bases left unmatched: 2. Germline V CDR1 and CDR2: MNHEY, SMNVEV (reference sequence). The CDR3 is 12 residues long. The V and J genes are TRBV27 and TRBJ2-1; TRBD1 matches 7 bases. The clonotype comes from a woman in her 40s with cholangiocarcinoma. This specimen was peripheral blood, taken from a patient treated with photon-based radiotherapy. The CDR3 DNA follows: TGTGCCAGCACCACAGGGGACAATGAGCAGTTCTTC. This encodes CASTTGDNEQFF.